This T cell receptor (beta chain) came from a study of CD8 T cells in Susac syndrome. General study findings and limits: An acknowledgment was made by the study that its TCR sequencing and HLA analysis involved relatively few individuals.

Random hexamers were used to reverse transcribe an amount of roughly 0.45 to 1 ug RNA. The CDR3 of TCR beta was amplified by immunoSEQ multiplex PCR across 54 Vbeta and 13 Jbeta. TCRdb itself ran the immunoSEQ multiplex PCR reads through MiXCR, one entry per CDR3 protein. The sample has around 280,000 distinct CDR3 sequences, about 85% seen once. This clonotype was recorded once. Antigen unknown. Trimming shortened V by 0 bases and J by 6 bases, and 13 bases separated the two germline ends. The CDR3 length is 14 residues. The germline CDR1 and CDR2 sequences are SGDLS and YYNGEE. CD8+ and CD4+ T cells from blood underwent TCR beta sequencing, which was carried out in a high-throughput format. Negative magnetic isolation gave CD8+ and CD4+ cells; FACS enriched CD8+ TEMRA.

This TCR derives from a human donor with multiple sclerosis. Input material: CD8+ T cells from PBMCs. The J gene is TRBJ2-7, the V gene TRBV9; D unresolved. CDR3 residues: CASSVGSSPREQYF. The CDR3 bases are TGTGCCAGCAGCGTAGGCTCCAGCCCCCGCGAGCAGTACTTC.